Below are 32 T cell receptor beta chains sequenced from a single sample in a study of blood T cells in healthy people across ages. With a J-beta primer mix and a sample-barcoded 5' primer, a second PCR ran about 6 to 11 cycles. TCRdb re-called the 5' RACE reads through MiXCR, storing one row per CDR3 protein. The sample holds around 2 million distinct CDR3 sequences, approximately 40% seen once. The sequencing sample was made of blood. Source of these receptors: a human donor in good health.

This clonotype was detected a few times. V usage is TRBV4-3 and J usage is TRBJ2-1; TRBD2 agrees at 11 bases. This CDR3 region has 17 residues. Trimming removed 4 bases from V and 3 bases from J; junction bases left unmatched: 8. CDR1 and CDR2 from the germline V gene are LGHNA and YSLEER. Here the CDR3 DNA reads TGCGCCAGCAGCCGAATTCTAGCGGGGGGTAGCTACAATGAGCAGTTCTTC. Its protein is CASSRILAGGSYNEQFF.

The chain uses TRBV4-1 and TRBJ1-2, with D perhaps matching TRBD1 (6 bases). CDR3 size: 16 residues. V lost 1 base to trimming and J lost 10 bases, with 22 bases between them. CDR1 and CDR2 from the germline V gene are MGHRA and YSYEKL. CDR3 loop: CASSQGVGGGRLSYTF. DNA of the CDR3: TGCGCCAGCAGCCAAGGGGTGGGGGGCGGGAGATTATCCTACACCTTC.

Concerning this clonotype: Compared with germline, one end of the junction differs, possibly owing to a read error. The V and J genes are TRBV5-6 and TRBJ1-2; D gene ambiguous. Germline V CDR1 and CDR2: SGHDT, YYEEEE. There are 13 residues in the CDR3. CDR3 protein: CASSLRMGYSYTF. CDR3 DNA: TGTGCCAGCAGCCTGAGGATGGGCTATAGCTACACCTTC.

This clonotype has a single count. One junction end does not reproduce the germline sequence, and a read error may be involved. The V call is TRBV12-3 or TRBV12-4, the J call TRBJ1-5, with a possible D match to TRBD1 (5 bases). This CDR3 has 13 residues. CDR3 sequence (DNA): TGTACCAGCAGTTCGACAGTAAAACAGCCCCAGCATTTT. Amino acids: CTSSSTVKQPQHF.

This clonotype has a handful of counts. The J gene is TRBJ2-5, the V gene TRBV4-1; the match to TRBD2 covers 9 bases. V shed 6 bases and J 5 bases; nucleotides not matched to a gene: 7. This CDR3 is built from 14 residues. Germline assignment: CDR1 MGHRA and CDR2 YSYEKL. The DNA of the CDR3 is TGCGCCAGCAGTCAGGGACTAGCAGTCGAGACCCAGTACTTC. Translating gives CASSQGLAVETQYF.

This chain uses TRBV7-9 with TRBJ2-1, with TRBD1 identical over 7 bases. The CDR3 is 15 amino acids. Germline V gives CDR1 SEHNR, CDR2 FQNEAQ (reference sequence). The J segment lost 2 bases and the V segment lost 6 bases, leaving 7 bases of the junction unmatched. The CDR3 loop reads CASRHTGEPYNEQFF. The CDR3 region has the DNA TGTGCCAGCAGACACACAGGGGAACCCTACAATGAGCAGTTCTTC.

The CDR3 reads CATNSEDRGWWEQYF. The CDR3 coding sequence is TGTGCCACCAATTCGGAGGACAGGGGTTGGTGGGAGCAGTACTTC. The V call is TRBV28, the J call TRBJ2-7; 9 bases fit TRBD1. CDR1 is MDHEN and CDR2 is SYDVKM in the germline V gene. V was pared by 10 bases and J by 7 bases, with 17 bases of the junction left unmatched. The CDR3 is 15 amino acids.

This rearrangement joins TRBV28 to TRBJ2-1, with D perhaps TRBD2 (7 bases). V lost 3 bases and J lost 8, with 17 bases in between. CDR1 MDHEN and CDR2 SYDVKM come from the germline V gene. This CDR3 spans 15 amino acids. The CDR3 DNA is TGTGCCAGCAGTTTCTCGACGGGGGGCCATTATGAGCAGTTCTTC. Amino acids: CASSFSTGGHYEQFF.

The rearrangement joins TRBV12-3 or TRBV12-4 to TRBJ1-1; 10 bases fit TRBD1. The trim removed 6 bases at V and 5 bases at J, leaving 6 bases unmatched. The CDR3 spans 14 residues. The CDR3: CASSWDRGRTEAFF. CDR3 DNA: TGTGCCAGCAGCTGGGACAGGGGAAGGACTGAAGCTTTCTTT.

This clonotype has just a few counts. The V call is TRBV20-1, the J call TRBJ2-3; D not certain. Germline CDR1 reads DFQATT; CDR2 reads SNEGSKA (reference sequence). Between the trimmed V and J ends, which lost 2 bases and 0 bases, there was a span of 6 bases. This CDR3 has 13 amino acids. The chain's CDR3 is CSARHTSTDTQYF. The CDR3 nucleotides are TGCAGTGCTAGACATACTAGCACAGATACGCAGTATTTT.

The rearrangement uses TRBV6-1 and TRBJ2-2; D possibly corresponds to TRBD1 (6 bases). Trimming took 2 bases from V and 4 from J, leaving 11 bases between them. Germline V gene data show CDR1 as MNHNS and CDR2 as SASEGT. This CDR3 has 15 amino acids. CDR3 DNA: TGTGCCAGCAGTGAAATCAGAGGGGGCACCGGGGAGCTGTTTTTT. Translated: CASSEIRGGTGELFF.

This clonotype was seen more than once but under ten times. The chain employs TRBV28 and TRBJ2-7; TRBD2 is a possible D gene (6 bases). The length of the CDR3 is 13 residues. V lost 5 bases, J lost 6 bases, and 14 bases lay in between. In germline, CDR1 is MDHEN, CDR2 SYDVKM. CDR3: CASSPRTTSEQYF. CDR3 coding DNA: TGTGCCAGCAGTCCCAGGACTACATCCGAGCAGTACTTC.

V and J are TRBV20-1 and TRBJ1-2; D is possibly TRBD1 (5 bases). V was trimmed by 5 bases and J by 8 bases, leaving 24 bases between them. Germline V CDR1 and CDR2: DFQATT, SNEGSKA (reference sequence). The CDR3 extends over 15 amino acids. Written as DNA, the CDR3 is TGCAGTGCTTACCTCCCATGGGGCGCTCCCCGGGGCTACACCTTC. This translates into CSAYLPWGAPRGYTF.

This clonotype has only a few counts. The J gene is TRBJ2-1, the V gene TRBV29-1; TRBD2 agrees at 14 bases. The CDR3 extends over 17 amino acids. Trimming took 7 bases from V and 7 from J; bases not matched to a gene: 15. The V gene's germline CDR1 is SQVTM and CDR2 ANQGSEA. The CDR3 loop is CSACDPTSGGACNEQFF. The CDR3 DNA reads TGCAGCGCCTGTGACCCGACTAGCGGGGGGGCCTGTAATGAGCAGTTCTTC.

The chain has TRBV7-9 and TRBJ2-1, with TRBD2 matching over 9 bases. V lost 6 bases to trimming and J lost 7 bases; unmatched junction nucleotides: 10. This CDR3 is built from 15 residues. CDR1 is SEHNR and CDR2 is FQNEAQ in the germline V gene (reference sequence). In DNA form, the CDR3 reads TGTGCCAGCAGAAGTAGGACTAGCGTATTAAATGAGCAGTTCTTC. Translation: CASRSRTSVLNEQFF.

This clonotype occurred many times. The chain carries TRBV5-1 and TRBJ2-7; D is possibly TRBD1 (6 bases). CDR1 is SGHRS and CDR2 is YFSETQ in the germline V gene. CDR3 length: 15 amino acids. V shed 4 bases and J shed 2 bases, with 16 bases lying between them. CDR3 sequence: CASSPWTEPTYEQYF. CDR3 sequence (DNA): TGCGCCAGCAGCCCCTGGACAGAGCCCACCTACGAGCAGTACTTC.

The chain recombines TRBV6-6 with TRBJ1-5; 7 bases agree with TRBD1. The CDR3 loop spans 15 amino acids. V lost 6 bases to trimming and J lost 2 bases; unmatched junction nucleotides: 7. Germline V gene sequence: CDR1 MNHNY, CDR2 SVGAGI (reference sequence). The CDR3 sequence: CASSPGQAGNQPQHF. The CDR3 DNA reads as TGTGCCAGCAGCCCCGGACAGGCAGGCAATCAGCCCCAGCATTTT.

This rearrangement joins TRBV28 to TRBJ2-7; no clear D gene. Germline V gene lookup returns CDR1 MDHEN and CDR2 SYDVKM. V gave up 5 bases and J gave up 2 bases, with 22 bases separating them. The CDR3 covers 17 residues. The CDR3 DNA reads as TGTGCCAGCAGTCTATTACTCTCCGTGGACGGCCCCTACGAGCAGTACTTC. It codes for CASSLLLSVDGPYEQYF.

V usage is TRBV7-9 and J usage is TRBJ2-5, with 10 bases fitting TRBD2. The ends lost 4 bases at V and 5 bases at J; junction bases unmatched: 10. The V gene's germline CDR1 is SEHNR and CDR2 FQNEAQ (reference sequence). CDR3 length: 16 residues. The CDR3 spells CASSSGIAGGGETQYF. In nucleotides, the CDR3 is TGTGCCAGCAGCTCTGGTATAGCGGGGGGAGGGGAGACCCAGTACTTC.

The chain joins TRBV3-1 to TRBJ2-1; TRBD2 aligns across 14 bases. Trimming at V came to 4 bases and at J to 1 base, leaving 12 bases not matched to a gene. CDR1 is LGHDT, CDR2 YNNKEL, per germline (reference sequence). This CDR3 is 20 amino acids long. The CDR3, as DNA: TGTGCCAGCAGCCTCGGACTAGCGGGGGGTCCGGCCTATTCCTACAATGAGCAGTTCTTC. Its translation: CASSLGLAGGPAYSYNEQFF.

The V gene is TRBV6-4, the J gene TRBJ2-3; TRBD1 agrees at 8 bases. CDR3 length: 15 amino acids. Germline V lookup: CDR1 MRHNA, CDR2 SNTAGT. V shed 2 bases, J shed 0 bases, and the junction held 1 base outside the gene matches. The CDR3 DNA reads as TGTGCCAGCAGTGACGCAGGGGGCAGCACAGATACGCAGTATTTT. It specifies CASSDAGGSTDTQYF.

This clonotype appeared a few times. The chain has TRBV18 and TRBJ2-1; 15 bases are a match to TRBD2. V dropped 0 bases and J dropped 7; count of bases not matched to a gene: 7. The CDR3 runs 18 residues. Germline CDR1 KGHSH, CDR2 LQKENI. CDR3 nucleotides: TGTGCCAGCTCACCACCCGGTATCGGGACTAGCGGGGGGAATGAGCAGTTCTTC. This gives the protein CASSPPGIGTSGGNEQFF. The entire variable domain, with the rest obtained from reference TRBV18 and TRBJ2-1, is as follows: NAGVMQNPRHLVRRRGQEARLRCSPMKGHSHVYWYRQLPEEGLKFMVYLQKENIIDESGMPKERFSAEFPKEGPSILRIQQVVRGDSAAYFCASSPPGIGTSGGNEQFFGPGTRLTVL.

The rearrangement links TRBV4-3 to TRBJ1-6; 8 nucleotides match TRBD1. J lost 8 bases, V lost 3 bases, and 6 bases had no gene match. The CDR3 sequence is 15 residues long. The germline CDR1 and CDR2 sequences are LGHNA and YSLEER. The CDR3 bases are TGCGCCAGCAGCCAGGAGACAGGGGTGGATTCACCCCTCCACTTT. This translates into CASSQETGVDSPLHF.

V usage is TRBV18 and J usage is TRBJ1-1, with 7 bases aligning to TRBD1. There are 14 residues in the CDR3. Germline V gene sequence: CDR1 KGHSH, CDR2 LQKENI. V lost 6 bases, J lost 5 bases, and 9 bases stayed unmatched. As DNA, the CDR3 is TGTGCCAGCTCGCCCGAGACAGGGAAGACTGAAGCTTTCTTT. It is translated as CASSPETGKTEAFF. The entire variable domain, with the rest obtained from reference TRBV18 and TRBJ1-1, is as follows: NAGVMQNPRHLVRRRGQEARLRCSPMKGHSHVYWYRQLPEEGLKFMVYLQKENIIDESGMPKERFSAEFPKEGPSILRIQQVVRGDSAAYFCASSPETGKTEAFFGQGTRLTVV.

This chain connects TRBV9 to TRBJ1-1; 7 nucleotides match TRBD1. Germline lookup yields CDR1 SGDLS and CDR2 YYNGEE. J was trimmed by 4 bases and V by 3 bases; bases with no gene match: 6. The CDR3 covers 14 residues. CDR3: CASSAGGTATEAFF. CDR3 in DNA: TGTGCCAGCAGCGCCGGTGGGACAGCCACTGAAGCTTTCTTT.

J is TRBJ1-2 and V is TRBV21-1. TRBV21-1 is classified as a pseudogene. The CDR3 totals 15 residues. The CDR3 DNA follows: TGTGCTAGCAGCAAAGAGAGGGGAATAGTCTATGGCTACACCTTC. Protein product: CASSKERGIVYGYTF.

In this sample, this clonotype turned up a few times. The chain couples TRBV5-1 to TRBJ2-3; TRBD2 agrees at 9 bases. The germline CDR1 and CDR2 sequences are SGHRS and YFSETQ. The CDR3 runs to 17 residues. V shed 0 bases, J shed 2 bases, and the junction held 7 bases outside the gene matches. CDR3 sequence: CASSLGASGANTDTQYF. The CDR3 DNA reads as TGCGCCAGCAGCTTGGGGGCTAGCGGGGCTAACACAGATACGCAGTATTTT. The variable domain in full, with the rest retrieved from reference TRBV5-1 and TRBJ2-3, is KAGVTQTPRYLIKTRGQQVTLSCSPISGHRSVSWYQQTPGQGLQFLFEYFSETQRNKGNFPGRFSGRQFSNSRSEMNVSTLELGDSALYLCASSLGASGANTDTQYFGPGTRLTVL.

The rearrangement uses TRBV6-5 and TRBJ1-4; D gene ambiguous. Trimming removed 4 bases at V and 3 bases at J, with 3 bases between. Germline CDR1 and CDR2: MNHEY and SVGAGI. The CDR3 sequence is 12 residues long. The CDR3 DNA reads as TGTGCCAGCAGTTCCGCTAATGAAAAACTGTTTTTT. It is translated as CASSSANEKLFF.

V usage is TRBV29-1 and J usage is TRBJ2-5; a weak D match, TRBD2 (6 bases). Germline CDR1 and CDR2: SQVTM and ANQGSEA. Trimming stripped 3 bases from V and 4 bases from J, with 18 bases between. The CDR3 is 15 residues long. CDR3 in amino acids: CSVDPGRTGAETQYF. The DNA of the CDR3 is TGCAGCGTTGATCCGGGACGGACGGGAGCAGAGACCCAGTACTTC.

The chain recombines TRBV4-3 with TRBJ1-6; 7 bases agree with TRBD1. Germline V gene data show CDR1 as LGHNA and CDR2 as YSLEER. V trimming: 0 bases; J trimming: 10 bases; junction bases outside the gene matches: 6. The CDR3 contains 15 residues. DNA for the CDR3: TGCGCCAGCAGCCAAGAAAACAGGGGTGAATCACCCCTCCACTTT. Its translation is CASSQENRGESPLHF.

A remark on this clonotype: It may be a read error: a sequence one base away is much more abundant. The J gene is TRBJ2-1, the V gene TRBV7-6; TRBD1 aligns across 7 bases. This CDR3 has 17 amino acids. CDR1 and CDR2 (germline): SGHVS, FNYEAQ. CDR3 sequence (DNA): TGTGCCGGCAGCCCAGACAGGGTAGTGGGATCCTACAATGAGCAGTTCTTC. Translating it yields CAGSPDRVVGSYNEQFF.

In its sample, this clonotype was seen once. This chain links TRBV2 with TRBJ2-3, with 7 bases lining up with TRBD1. Trimming took 6 bases from V and 6 from J; bases not matched to a gene: 12. Germline-derived CDR1 and CDR2 are SNHLY and FYNNEI. The length of the CDR3 is 15 residues. CDR3 amino acids: CASSPETGWTDTQYF. The CDR3 DNA sequence: TGTGCCAGCAGCCCGGAGACAGGGTGGACGGATACGCAGTATTTT.